The 28 T cell receptor beta chains below all came from one sample that was sequenced in a study of somatic mutations in cytotoxic T cells in rheumatoid arthritis. Assay: immunoSEQ multiplex PCR; the TCRdb copy retains only in-frame clones and omits some. The repertoire holds about 9,200 clones, with roughly 79% as singletons. The specimen sequenced was CD8+ T cells sorted from blood. These receptor sequences come from an adult with rheumatoid arthritis.

This chain joins TRBV28 and TRBJ2-1; 9 bases fit TRBD2. V was pared by 1 base and J by 4 bases, with 5 bases of the junction left unmatched. The CDR3 is 16 amino acids. CDR1 and CDR2 (germline): MDHEN, SYDVKM. CDR3 DNA sequence: TGTGCCAGCAGTTTATCTAGCGGGACGGATTACAATGAGCAGTTCTTC. Protein sequence: CASSLSSGTDYNEQFF.

The chain joins TRBV4-1 to TRBJ2-1; 9 bases map to TRBD1. J gave up 8 bases and V 4 bases, and 9 bases lay outside the gene matches. The CDR3 has 15 amino acids. Germline CDR1 and CDR2: MGHRA and YSYEKL. The CDR3 here is CASSPSGTGTDEQFF. The CDR3 nucleotides read TGCGCCAGCAGCCCGTCCGGGACAGGGACGGATGAGCAGTTCTTC.

The chain recombines TRBV6-6 with TRBJ2-7, with 7 nucleotides matching TRBD2. The ends lost 5 bases at V and 4 bases at J; junction bases unmatched: 11. CDR1 MNHNY and CDR2 SVGAGI come from the germline V gene (reference sequence). The length of the CDR3 is 15 residues. CDR3 region: CASSDPSGTKYEQYF. In DNA, the CDR3 is TGTGCCAGCAGTGACCCCTCCGGGACTAAGTACGAGCAGTACTTC.

This chain links TRBV10-3 with TRBJ2-3; the D gene is possibly TRBD2 (5 bases). V was trimmed by 5 bases and J by 6 bases, leaving 27 bases between them. This CDR3 comprises 18 residues. Germline CDR1 reads ENHRY; CDR2 reads SYGVKD. The CDR3 protein is CAISRPADSSELKDTQYF. The CDR3 nucleotides read TGTGCCATCAGTCGCCCCGCGGACTCCTCTGAACTGAAGGATACGCAGTATTTT.

The rearrangement uses TRBV4-3 and TRBJ1-4, with a weak D call TRBD1 (5 bases). Germline loops: CDR1 LGHNA, CDR2 YSLEER. The V end lost 2 bases, the J end lost 3 bases, and 13 bases lay between the germline ends. This CDR3 has 16 amino acids. The DNA of the CDR3 is TGCGCCAGCAGCCAACGGGACGGGCCATCTAATGAAAAACTGTTTTTT. Translating gives CASSQRDGPSNEKLFF.

The genes are TRBV19 and TRBJ2-3; D is ambiguous. Germline V gives CDR1 LNHDA, CDR2 SQIVND (reference sequence). The CDR3 has 12 amino acids. Trimming cost V 5 bases and J 5 bases, with 8 bases left between them. The CDR3 region has the DNA TGTGCCAGTAGTTTCAGCCGAGATACGCAGTATTTT. Amino acids: CASSFSRDTQYF.

The chain links TRBV19 to TRBJ2-7, with TRBD1 matching 8 bases. This CDR3 region has 12 residues. Germline V gene lookup returns CDR1 LNHDA and CDR2 SQIVND (reference sequence). Germline trimming cut 5 bases from V and 5 bases from J; bases unmatched to any gene: 2. The CDR3 coding sequence is TGTGCCAGTAGTCCGACAGGGGACGAGCAGTACTTC. Translation gives CASSPTGDEQYF.

This sequence joins TRBV5-5 and TRBJ2-7; D not certain. The V gene's germline CDR1 is SGHKS and CDR2 YYEKEE (reference sequence). V lost 0 bases, J lost 6 bases, and 10 bases lay in between. The CDR3 consists of 13 residues. The CDR3 DNA sequence: TGTGCCAGCAGCTTGGGGCGTAGATTCGAGCAGTACTTC. It encodes CASSLGRRFEQYF.

This clone was seen once. The chain carries TRBV6-6 and TRBJ2-7; D is ambiguous. The CDR3 length is 11 residues. The V end lost 5 bases, the J end lost 4 bases, and 6 bases lay between the germline ends. CDR1 and CDR2 (germline): MNHNY, SVGAGI (reference sequence). CDR3 protein: CASSATYEQYF. The DNA for the CDR3 is TGTGCCAGCAGTGCCACTTACGAGCAGTACTTC.

The rearrangement uses TRBV9 and TRBJ2-3; 10 bases align to TRBD1. The germline CDR1 and CDR2 sequences are SGDLS and YYNGEE. V dropped 2 bases and J dropped 0; count of bases not matched to a gene: 3. The CDR3 loop spans 16 amino acids. The CDR3 here is CASSVRTGGSTDTQYF. The DNA for the CDR3 is TGTGCCAGCAGCGTTAGGACAGGGGGGAGCACAGATACGCAGTATTTT.

The J gene is TRBJ1-2, the V gene TRBV19; possibly TRBD1 for D (6 bases). Trimming left V 5 bases short and J 8 bases short, with 18 bases between. The CDR3 sequence is 14 residues long. Germline CDR1 reads LNHDA; CDR2 reads SQIVND (reference sequence). The CDR3 region is CASSPSQGLVGYTF. Written as DNA, the CDR3 is TGTGCCAGTAGTCCTTCACAGGGTCTAGTAGGCTACACCTTC.

The rearrangement joins TRBV11-2 to TRBJ2-7; 9 positions agree with TRBD2. Unmatched junction bases numbered 6, after V lost 0 bases and J lost 3 bases. The CDR3 has 16 residues. Germline V gene lookup returns CDR1 SGHAT and CDR2 FQNNGV. The CDR3 coding sequence is TGTGCCAGCAGCTTAGATCCGGCTAGCGGGATCTACGAGCAGTACTTC. This gives the protein CASSLDPASGIYEQYF.

V usage is TRBV28 and J usage is TRBJ1-6, with D possibly being TRBD1 (6 bases). Trimming left V 4 bases short and J 13 bases short, with 17 bases between. There are 14 residues in the CDR3. Germline V gives CDR1 MDHEN, CDR2 SYDVKM. The CDR3 is CASSSPDSTGPLHF. The CDR3, as DNA: TGTGCCAGCAGTTCCCCGGATAGTACAGGGCCCCTCCACTTT.

V and J are TRBV28 and TRBJ2-1; D is uncertain. Germline CDR1 MDHEN, CDR2 SYDVKM. The CDR3 totals 13 residues. Trimming shortened V by 7 bases and J by 6 bases, and 13 bases separated the two germline ends. CDR3 coding DNA: TGTGCCAGCACCGTCTATCCGGGCAATGAGCAGTTCTTC. It is translated as CASTVYPGNEQFF. The whole variable domain, remainder taken from reference TRBV28 and TRBJ2-1, is DVKVTQSSRYLVKRTGEKVFLECVQDMDHENMFWYRQDPGLGLRLIYFSYDVKMKEKGDIPEGYSVSREKKERFSLILESASTNQTSMYLCASTVYPGNEQFFGPGTRLTVL.

V and J are TRBV13 and TRBJ2-5; 11 nucleotides match TRBD2. V dropped 5 bases and J dropped 6; count of bases not matched to a gene: 5. Germline V CDR1 and CDR2: PRHDT, FYEKMQ (reference sequence). The CDR3 totals 14 residues. The CDR3 here is CASSPSGGWKTQYF. For the CDR3, the DNA is TGTGCCAGCAGCCCTAGCGGGGGGTGGAAGACCCAGTACTTC.

The rearrangement links TRBV5-1 to TRBJ2-7; 10 bases are a match to TRBD2. Germline values: CDR1 SGHRS, CDR2 YFSETQ. This CDR3 comprises 19 residues. The V gene end was trimmed by 4 bases and the J gene end by 4 bases; junction bases not matched to a gene: 20. In DNA, the CDR3 is TGCGCCAGCAGCCAGGAGGGTCTAGCGGGAGCGCCGGCGGGGTACGAGCAGTACTTC. Translated: CASSQEGLAGAPAGYEQYF.

The rearrangement uses TRBV27 and TRBJ1-1; possibly TRBD1 for D (5 bases). The V gene lost 5 bases and the J gene lost 3 bases, with 19 bases spanning the gap. This CDR3 region has 16 residues. Per germline, CDR1 MNHEY and CDR2 SMNVEV (reference sequence). As DNA, the CDR3 is TGTGCCAGCAGTCCTGCCCTAAGGGGTCCCTACACTGAAGCTTTCTTT. This translates into CASSPALRGPYTEAFF.

This clone was seen once. This rearrangement joins TRBV28 to TRBJ1-2; D may be TRBD1 (6 bases). Germline V gene data show CDR1 as MDHEN and CDR2 as SYDVKM. The CDR3 contains 16 residues. Trimming took 5 bases from V and 2 from J, leaving 18 bases between them. The CDR3: CASSPAVWTDNYGYTF. In DNA, the CDR3 is TGTGCCAGCAGTCCTGCTGTCTGGACAGACAACTATGGCTACACCTTC.

V is TRBV9 and J is TRBJ2-3; TRBD2 agrees at 14 bases. V lost 4 bases and J lost 1; bases outside the gene matches: 5. Per germline, CDR1 SGDLS and CDR2 YYNGEE. CDR3 length: 17 residues. CDR3 protein: CASSFQTSGGGTDTQYF. CDR3 nucleotide sequence: TGTGCCAGCAGCTTCCAGACTAGCGGGGGGGGCACAGATACGCAGTATTTT.

This clone has just one count. The V gene is TRBV27, the J gene TRBJ2-3; no clear D gene. Trimming stripped 3 bases from V and 4 bases from J, with 11 bases between. CDR3 length: 14 amino acids. Germline CDR1 reads MNHEY; CDR2 reads SMNVEV (reference sequence). CDR3 region: CASSFGLGADTQYF. In nucleotides, the CDR3 is TGTGCCAGCAGTTTTGGGCTTGGGGCAGATACGCAGTATTTT.

This clone was detected only a few times. This sequence joins TRBV4-1 and TRBJ2-7; D is unresolved. V lost 1 base and J 7 bases, leaving 11 bases between the germline ends. The CDR3 length is 13 residues. Germline V CDR1 and CDR2: MGHRA, YSYEKL. CDR3 nucleotide sequence: TGCGCCAGCAGCCAAGTTTGGGCGAGTGAGCAGTACTTC. It codes for CASSQVWASEQYF.

The chain joins TRBV9 to TRBJ2-7, with a possible D match to TRBD1 (6 bases). V lost 0 bases and J 1 base, leaving 14 bases between the germline ends. Germline CDR1 is SGDLS and CDR2 is YYNGEE. CDR3 length: 16 amino acids. The CDR3 protein is CASSVEVGAGSYEQYF. The CDR3 DNA reads TGTGCCAGCAGCGTAGAAGTGGGGGCCGGGTCCTACGAGCAGTACTTC.

This rearrangement joins TRBV19 to TRBJ1-5; 7 bases align to TRBD1. The CDR3 is 15 residues long. Germline V gene lookup returns CDR1 LNHDA and CDR2 SQIVND (reference sequence). J was trimmed by 1 base and V by 5 bases; bases with no gene match: 5. CDR3 bases: TGTGCCAGTAGTGAACAGGGGAAAAGCAATCAGCCCCAGCATTTT. This translates into CASSEQGKSNQPQHF.

This clone was seen only a few times. J is TRBJ2-7 and V is TRBV7-9; no definite D call. The CDR3 sequence is 11 residues long. The ends were cut back, 8 bases at V and 5 bases at J, with 10 bases in the middle. The V gene's germline CDR1 is SEHNR and CDR2 FQNEAQ (reference sequence). CDR3 nucleotides: TGTGCCAGCCGGGCCGATCACGAGCAGTACTTC. This encodes CASRADHEQYF.

The chain has TRBV28 and TRBJ2-7; D is uncertain. The V gene lost 1 base and the J gene lost 3 bases, with 13 bases spanning the gap. The CDR3 is 15 amino acids. Germline assignment: CDR1 MDHEN and CDR2 SYDVKM. CDR3 bases: TGTGCCAGCAGTTTATCAAGGGAATTGCGCTACGAGCAGTACTTC. Its protein is CASSLSRELRYEQYF.

The chain carries TRBV7-9 and TRBJ2-1; D might be TRBD2 (6 bases). CDR1 SEHNR and CDR2 FQNEAQ come from the germline V gene (reference sequence). V was pared by 2 bases and J by 8 bases, with 16 bases between. The length of the CDR3 is 15 residues. CDR3 bases: TGTGCCAGCAGCTTACGGGGGTTGGCTTCGGATGAGCAGTTCTTC. This sequence encodes CASSLRGLASDEQFF.

For the CDR3, the DNA is TGTGCCAGCAGCTTAGAGGCCCGGTATACGTCTGAGCAGTTCTTC. This encodes CASSLEARYTSEQFF. This chain links TRBV7-3 with TRBJ2-1; no reliable D call. Between the trimmed V and J ends, which lost 2 bases and 9 bases, there was a span of 17 bases. Germline V gene sequence: CDR1 SGHTA, CDR2 FQGTGA. The CDR3 covers 15 residues.

This sequence joins TRBV6-5 and TRBJ1-1, with D unclear. CDR1 is MNHEY, CDR2 SVGAGI, per germline. This CDR3 has 13 residues. V dropped 5 bases and J dropped 5 bases, with 12 bases sitting between them. CDR3 in DNA: TGTGCCAGCAGTACCGGACGGAGTACTGAAGCTTTCTTT. Translated, it gives CASSTGRSTEAFF.